The 23 T cell receptor beta chains in this list originate from one sample, sequenced in a study of blood T cell repertoires in COVID-19. Here immunoSEQ multiplex PCR was the method, and the copy in TCRdb shows in-frame clones only, minus some. Seen here are 250,000 or so clones, roughly 84% observed once, and the top ten hold 3.4%. The sample consisted of PBMCs or T cells enriched from blood (not recorded which). The source is a man in his fifties who had recovered from COVID-19.

The chain links TRBV6-5 to TRBJ2-7, with D unclear. Germline V gene sequence: CDR1 MNHEY, CDR2 SVGAGI. Deletions cut 1 base from V and 5 bases from J, with 3 bases between. The CDR3 consists of 11 residues. The CDR3 coding sequence is TGTGCCAGCAGTTACTACAACGAGCAGTACTTC. The encoded protein is CASSYYNEQYF.

CDR3 bases: TGTGCCAGCTCACGACTACCGGACGGTTCCTACGAGCAGTACTTC. Its translation: CASSRLPDGSYEQYF. The gene calls are TRBV18 and TRBJ2-7; maybe TRBD2 (5 bases). V dropped 4 bases and J dropped 1 base, with 14 bases sitting between them. The CDR3 loop spans 15 amino acids. Germline V gene lookup returns CDR1 KGHSH and CDR2 LQKENI.

The chain uses TRBV5-5 and TRBJ1-1; TRBD1 is a possible D gene (5 bases). Germline values: CDR1 SGHKS, CDR2 YYEKEE (reference sequence). The V end lost 2 bases, the J end lost 8 bases, and 13 bases lay between the germline ends. The CDR3 length is 13 residues. The CDR3 here is CASSFQGKGEAFF. In DNA, the CDR3 is TGTGCCAGCAGCTTTCAGGGCAAGGGAGAAGCTTTCTTT.

V gene TRBV11-2 combines with J gene TRBJ2-7, with 9 bases fitting TRBD1. This CDR3 spans 14 amino acids. In germline, CDR1 is SGHAT, CDR2 FQNNGV. Trimming at V came to 5 bases and at J to 4 bases, leaving 6 bases not matched to a gene. The CDR3 coding sequence is TGTGCCAGCAGCACCGGGACAGGGTTTTACGAGCAGTACTTC. This gives the protein CASSTGTGFYEQYF.

The chain recombines TRBV9 with TRBJ2-3; TRBD1 matches at 9 bases. Germline lookup yields CDR1 SGDLS and CDR2 YYNGEE. The CDR3 length is 16 residues. V shed 3 bases, J shed 6 bases, and the junction held 11 bases outside the gene matches. For the CDR3, the DNA is TGTGCCAGCAGCGATCCCTCCGGGACAGGGTCGGATACGCAGTATTTT. This translates into CASSDPSGTGSDTQYF.

The table lists this clone with many counts. The rearrangement links TRBV29-1 to TRBJ2-7; D is perhaps TRBD1 (7 bases). The CDR3 runs to 13 residues. Trimming took off 4 bases at V and 6 bases at J, with 16 bases between the two ends. Per germline, CDR1 SQVTM and CDR2 ANQGSEA. The DNA for the CDR3 is TGCAGCGTTGGCGGGACAGAGAGGGGCGAGCAGTACTTC. This encodes CSVGGTERGEQYF.

This chain links TRBV20-1 with TRBJ2-5; weak D call: TRBD2 (5 bases). The CDR3 loop spans 12 amino acids. Between the trimmed V and J ends, which lost 3 bases and 4 bases, there was a span of 9 bases. Germline CDR1 and CDR2: DFQATT and SNEGSKA (reference sequence). CDR3 sequence reads: CSASQAGETQYF. The CDR3 DNA reads as TGCAGTGCTAGTCAGGCGGGAGAGACCCAGTACTTC.

The chain links TRBV6-5 to TRBJ2-3; a possible D gene is TRBD2 (5 bases). V was trimmed by 4 bases and J by 3 bases, leaving 14 bases between them. CDR1 is MNHEY and CDR2 is SVGAGI in the germline V gene. CDR3 length: 15 residues. DNA of the CDR3: TGTGCCAGCAGTTTAGGTGGGAGCGCTACAGATACGCAGTATTTT. This translates into CASSLGGSATDTQYF.

The chain joins TRBV19 to TRBJ1-1; 7 positions agree with TRBD1. Germline V gene sequence: CDR1 LNHDA, CDR2 SQIVND (reference sequence). The CDR3 covers 13 residues. V gave up 7 bases and J gave up 5 bases; unmatched junction bases: 7. The CDR3 DNA is TGTGCCAGTATCAAGGGGGCGAAAACTGAAGCTTTCTTT. This encodes CASIKGAKTEAFF.

The J gene is TRBJ1-2, the V gene TRBV27; 9 bases align to TRBD1. The CDR3 extends over 14 amino acids. Losses at the gene ends were 6 bases for V and 1 base for J; bases not matched to a gene: 3. Germline V gene sequence: CDR1 MNHEY, CDR2 SMNVEV (reference sequence). CDR3 amino acids: CASSRDRVNYGYTF. The CDR3 nucleotides read TGTGCCAGCAGCCGGGACAGGGTTAACTATGGCTACACCTTC.

The rearrangement uses TRBV10-3 and TRBJ2-7; possibly TRBD1 for D (6 bases). The CDR3 is 15 residues long. Trimming left V 4 bases short and J 0 bases short, with 13 bases between. Germline values: CDR1 ENHRY, CDR2 SYGVKD. The CDR3: CAISAFLGASYEQYF. The CDR3 DNA sequence: TGTGCCATCAGTGCATTTCTGGGGGCCTCCTACGAGCAGTACTTC.

The V and J genes are TRBV5-1 and TRBJ1-6; D call uncertain. Germline V gene lookup returns CDR1 SGHRS and CDR2 YFSETQ. The CDR3 is 16 residues long. With 0 bases removed from V and 7 bases from J, the gap between germline ends came to 14 bases. Here the CDR3 DNA reads TGCGCCAGCAGCTTGGGAAGACTGGATTCGAATTCACCCCTCCACTTT. This gives the protein CASSLGRLDSNSPLHF.

This chain connects TRBV25-1 to TRBJ1-1; TRBD1 might be the D (6 bases). The CDR3 totals 12 residues. Looked up from germline, CDR1 is MGHDK and CDR2 is SYGVNS. V gave up 11 bases and J gave up 1 base, with 11 bases separating them. CDR3 in amino acids: CAAGQPNTEAFF. DNA of the CDR3: TGTGCCGCTGGACAGCCGAACACTGAAGCTTTCTTT.

The chain links TRBV27 to TRBJ2-7; maybe TRBD1 (7 bases). CDR1 and CDR2 (germline): MNHEY, SMNVEV (reference sequence). With 2 bases removed from V and 3 bases from J, the gap between germline ends came to 11 bases. CDR3 length: 14 residues. The CDR3 loop is CASSLAGQIYEQYF. DNA of the CDR3: TGTGCCAGCAGTTTAGCGGGACAGATCTACGAGCAGTACTTC.

The V gene is TRBV19, the J gene TRBJ1-1, with D tentatively TRBD1 (5 bases). CDR1 is LNHDA, CDR2 SQIVND, per germline (reference sequence). Trimming left V 5 bases short and J 0 bases short, with 13 bases between. This CDR3 contains 15 residues. CDR3 coding DNA: TGTGCCAGTAGTTCCCAGACAGTTATGAACACTGAAGCTTTCTTT. This encodes CASSSQTVMNTEAFF.

The V and J genes are TRBV2 and TRBJ2-3, with a possible D match to TRBD2 (5 bases). The ends were cut back, 8 bases at V and 6 bases at J, with 12 bases in the middle. Germline CDR1 reads SNHLY; CDR2 reads FYNNEI. This CDR3 region has 12 residues. The CDR3 loop is CASVAGGDTQYF. CDR3 nucleotides: TGTGCCAGCGTGGCGGGTGGTGATACGCAGTATTTT.

J is TRBJ1-3 and V is TRBV9, with a possible D match to TRBD1 (5 bases). Trimming stripped 0 bases from V and 7 bases from J, with 14 bases between. This CDR3 contains 15 residues. Germline V gene data show CDR1 as SGDLS and CDR2 as YYNGEE. DNA for the CDR3: TGTGCCAGCAGCGTAGGGTGGATCGGGGGGAACACCATATATTTT. Its translation: CASSVGWIGGNTIYF.

V is TRBV7-9 and J is TRBJ2-7; 7 bases align to TRBD2. Germline-derived CDR1 and CDR2 are SEHNR and FQNEAQ (reference sequence). V lost 5 bases, J lost 2 bases, and 9 bases stayed unmatched. CDR3 length: 15 residues. The CDR3 bases are TGTGCCAGCAGCCCCCGGGGAGGGGTAACCTACGAGCAGTACTTC. It encodes CASSPRGGVTYEQYF.

The chain joins TRBV11-1 to TRBJ1-6; TRBD1 agrees at 10 bases. Per the germline V gene, CDR1 is SGHAT and CDR2 is FQDESV (reference sequence). CDR3 size: 16 residues. V lost 4 bases and J lost 9; bases outside the gene matches: 9. The CDR3 sequence: CASSSGQGVVVSPLHF. The CDR3 region has the DNA TGTGCCAGCAGCTCCGGACAGGGGGTCGTTGTTTCACCCCTCCACTTT.

V and J are TRBV10-2 and TRBJ2-5; tentative D call: TRBD2 (5 bases). Trimming took 6 bases from V and 3 from J, leaving 14 bases between them. Looked up from germline, CDR1 is WSHSY and CDR2 is SAAADI. This CDR3 spans 14 amino acids. CDR3 bases: TGCGCCAGCAGCCCTAGGAAAGCGGAAGAGACCCAGTACTTC. Amino acid sequence: CASSPRKAEETQYF.

Details on this clone: Distinct nucleotide sequences in the sample also encode this CDR3. The chain joins TRBV27 to TRBJ2-7; 7 bases line up with TRBD1. Looked up from germline, CDR1 is MNHEY and CDR2 is SMNVEV (reference sequence). Losses at the gene ends were 3 bases for V and 2 bases for J; bases not matched to a gene: 4. This CDR3 region has 14 residues. The CDR3, as DNA: TGTGCCAGCAGTTTCAGGACAGGTACCTACGAGCAGTACTTC. Translation gives CASSFRTGTYEQYF.

The genes are TRBV28 and TRBJ1-3; TRBD1 matches 8 bases. J lost 1 base, V lost 3 bases, and 2 bases had no gene match. The CDR3 consists of 15 residues. CDR1 and CDR2 (germline): MDHEN, SYDVKM. Written as DNA, the CDR3 is TGTGCCAGCAGTTTTCAGGGGGCGTCTGGAAACACCATATATTTT. This translates into CASSFQGASGNTIYF. Combining the CDR3 with reference TRBV28 and TRBJ1-3 gives the whole variable domain DVKVTQSSRYLVKRTGEKVFLECVQDMDHENMFWYRQDPGLGLRLIYFSYDVKMKEKGDIPEGYSVSREKKERFSLILESASTNQTSMYLCASSFQGASGNTIYFGEGSWLTVV.

This chain joins TRBV2 and TRBJ1-4; 7 bases fit TRBD1. Germline CDR1 is SNHLY and CDR2 is FYNNEI. The CDR3 length is 15 residues. V was pared by 5 bases and J by 8 bases, with 11 bases of the junction left unmatched. The CDR3 sequence is CASSQVPHRGEKLFF. In DNA form, the CDR3 reads TGTGCCAGCAGTCAAGTTCCGCACAGGGGAGAAAAACTGTTTTTT.